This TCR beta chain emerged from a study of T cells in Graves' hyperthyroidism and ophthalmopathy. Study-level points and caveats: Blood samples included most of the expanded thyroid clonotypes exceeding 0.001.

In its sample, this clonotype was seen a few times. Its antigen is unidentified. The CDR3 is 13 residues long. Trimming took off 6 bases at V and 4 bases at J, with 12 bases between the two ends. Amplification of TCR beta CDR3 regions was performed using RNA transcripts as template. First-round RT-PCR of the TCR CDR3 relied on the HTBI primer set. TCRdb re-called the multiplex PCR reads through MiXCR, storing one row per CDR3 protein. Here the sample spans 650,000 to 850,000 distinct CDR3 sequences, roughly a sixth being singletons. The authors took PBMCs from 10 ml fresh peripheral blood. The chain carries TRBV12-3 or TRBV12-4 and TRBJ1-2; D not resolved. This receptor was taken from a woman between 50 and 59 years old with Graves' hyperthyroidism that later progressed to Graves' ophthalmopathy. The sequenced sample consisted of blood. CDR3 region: CASRGQAFYGYTF. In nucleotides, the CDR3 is TGTGCCAGCAGGGGCCAGGCCTTCTATGGCTACACCTTC.